The 8 T cell receptor beta chains below all came from one sample that was sequenced in a study of human T cells and chemical hapten exposure. TCRdb fed the RACE reads into MiXCR, producing one record per CDR3 protein. Among approximately 92,000 distinct CDR3 sequences listed, about an eighth were seen once. Described time point: patch test 2, 6 weeks after DPC sensitization. The treatment was: therapeutic diphenylcyclopropenone sensitization with weekly scalp DPC. The material sequenced was whole blood, taken in connection with sensitization to the hapten diphenylcyclopropenone (DPC). The receptors originated from a woman aged 40 to 55 with alopecia areata. Some clones in this sample may be carry-over from other donors' samples.

This clonotype was seen repeatedly, ten times or more. The chain uses TRBV5-4 and TRBJ1-3; no firm D call. Looked up from germline, CDR1 is SGHNT and CDR2 is YYREEE (reference sequence). Deletions cut 6 bases from V and 0 bases from J, with 10 bases between. The CDR3 spans 14 residues. This chain's CDR3 is CASTQGPSGNTIYF. In DNA form, the CDR3 reads TGTGCCAGCACCCAAGGCCCCTCTGGAAACACCATATATTTT.

The sample holds many counts of this clonotype. The chain couples TRBV3-1 to TRBJ1-5, with D possibly TRBD1 on 6 matching bases. There are 15 residues in the CDR3. V lost 4 bases to trimming and J lost 0 bases, with 10 bases between them. The germline V gene encodes CDR1 LGHDT and CDR2 YNNKEL (reference sequence). In DNA form, the CDR3 reads TGTGCCAGCAGCCGTTCAGGGGATAGCAATCAGCCCCAGCATTTT. Its protein product is CASSRSGDSNQPQHF.

At least ten counts were recorded for this clonotype. The chain uses TRBV7-2 and TRBJ2-6; D unclear. This CDR3 region has 15 residues. Per germline, CDR1 SGHTA and CDR2 FQGNSA. V lost 1 base, J lost 3 bases, and 7 bases lay in between. In DNA, the CDR3 is TGTGCCAGCAGCTTAGGCAGGCGTGGGGCCAACGTCCTGACTTTC. Translating it yields CASSLGRRGANVLTF.

This clonotype was counted many times. The chain links TRBV7-9 to TRBJ1-2; the D is unclear. The V end was cut by 2 bases, the J end by 6 bases, with 10 bases between. Germline V gene data show CDR1 as SEHNR and CDR2 as FQNEAQ (reference sequence). This CDR3 is 13 amino acids long. As DNA, the CDR3 is TGTGCCAGCAGCTTAAGAAATACAGATGGCTACACCTTC. Translating gives CASSLRNTDGYTF.

This clonotype came up many times. The chain has TRBV6-1 and TRBJ1-5; a weak D match, TRBD1 (6 bases). Germline-derived CDR1 and CDR2 are MNHNS and SASEGT. The CDR3 is made up of 14 amino acids. Trimming stripped 9 bases from V and 6 bases from J, with 18 bases between. The CDR3 DNA sequence: TGTGCCAGGCGCGGGGGCCGGGGTAGTCAGCCCCAGCATTTT. It translates to CARRGGRGSQPQHF.

The chain couples TRBV29-1 to TRBJ1-2; 10 bases align to TRBD1. This CDR3 is 12 amino acids long. V was pared by 8 bases and J by 3 bases, with 3 bases of the junction left unmatched. CDR1 and CDR2 from the germline V gene are SQVTM and ANQGSEA. In DNA, the CDR3 is TGCAGCACGGGACAGGGGTACTATGGCTACACCTTC. Encoded protein: CSTGQGYYGYTF.

At least ten counts were recorded for this clonotype. The gene calls are TRBV20-1 and TRBJ2-1; D is possibly TRBD2 (7 bases). The CDR3 has 17 residues. Germline loops: CDR1 DFQATT, CDR2 SNEGSKA (reference sequence). The V end lost 3 bases, the J end lost 0 bases, and 18 bases lay between the germline ends. In DNA, the CDR3 is TGCAGTGCTAGCGGGGGCGGGAGAGGTACCTCCTACAATGAGCAGTTCTTC. This sequence encodes CSASGGGRGTSYNEQFF.

Many counts were recorded for this clonotype. The CDR3 sequence: CASSQRQTSTDTQYF. The CDR3 region has the DNA TGTGCCAGCAGCCAACGTCAGACTAGCACAGATACGCAGTATTTT. V is TRBV3-1 and J is TRBJ2-3, with D hard to call. Germline CDR1 reads LGHDT; CDR2 reads YNNKEL (reference sequence). V was pared by 2 bases and J by 0 bases, with 9 bases between. The CDR3 length is 15 residues.